Described below is a single TCR beta chain sequence and its context. Its antigen is undetermined. The authors extracted RNA and reverse transcribed it into cDNA as the sequencing template. The protocol was immunoSEQ multiplex PCR, while the TCRdb copy is restricted to in-frame clones and leaves out a portion. The table lists 200,000 to 250,000 clones, 67% of them singletons. Deletions cut 5 bases from V and 3 bases from J, with 10 bases between. The CDR3 totals 13 residues. Germline V gene data show CDR1 as SEHNR and CDR2 as FQNEAQ (reference sequence). This sample was taken from a study of CD8+ T cells in alopecia areata. Study-wide context: The protocol delivered tofacitinib for 6 to 18 months, then withdrew it for 6 months.

Researchers picked out CD4+ and CD8+ T cells from PBMCs by sorting. Points from the study as a whole: In scalp samples, resident alphabeta T cells of normal skin are also sequenced.

The genes are TRBV7-9 and TRBJ1-1; D is unclear. The sample here was CD4+ T cells sorted from blood, taken at week 0. The TCR comes from a human donor with alopecia areata. The CDR3 region is CASSRHTDTEAFF. The CDR3 nucleotides read TGTGCCAGCAGCAGGCACACGGACACTGAAGCTTTCTTT.